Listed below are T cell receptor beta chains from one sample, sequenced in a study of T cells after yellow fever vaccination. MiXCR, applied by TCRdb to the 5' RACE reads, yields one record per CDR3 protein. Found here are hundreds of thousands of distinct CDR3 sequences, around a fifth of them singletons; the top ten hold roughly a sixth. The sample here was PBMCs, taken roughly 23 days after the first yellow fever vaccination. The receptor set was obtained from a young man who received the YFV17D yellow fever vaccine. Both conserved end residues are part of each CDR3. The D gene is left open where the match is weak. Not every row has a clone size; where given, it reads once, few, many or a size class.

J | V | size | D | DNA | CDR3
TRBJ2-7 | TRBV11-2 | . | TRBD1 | TGTGCCAGCAGCTTTAACAGGGGGGACAACGAGCAGTACTTC | CASSFNRGDNEQYF
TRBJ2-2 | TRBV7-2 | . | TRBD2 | TGTGCCAGCAGCTTAGTTGGCGGGGGGGCAGCCGGGGAGCTGTTTTTT | CASSLVGGGAAGELFF
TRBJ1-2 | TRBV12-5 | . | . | TGTGCTAGTGCCGACATCGAGAGGACAAATGGCTACACCTTC | CASADIERTNGYTF
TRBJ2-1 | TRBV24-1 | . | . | TGTGCCACCAGTGTCAACCAAGGGACGATCGATGAGCAGTTCTTC | CATSVNQGTIDEQFF
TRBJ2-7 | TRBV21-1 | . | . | TGTGCCAGCAGCAAACGAGGACAGCAACTACAACCCTACGAGCAGTACTTC | CASSKRGQQLQPYEQYF
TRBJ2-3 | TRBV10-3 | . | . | TGTGCCATCACCTCTCTAGGAGATACGCAGTATTTT | CAITSLGDTQYF
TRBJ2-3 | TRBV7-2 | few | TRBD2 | TGTGCCAGCAGCAAACTAGCGGGGTTCACAGATACGCAGTATTTT | CASSKLAGFTDTQYF
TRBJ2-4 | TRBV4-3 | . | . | TGCGCCAGCAGCCCCCCCGGGGGTCGATACCGTCCTATAGCCAAAAACATTCAGTACTTC | CASSPPGGRYRPIAKNIQYF
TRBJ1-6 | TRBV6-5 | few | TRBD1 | TGTGCCAGCAGTTCCGTCGGGACAGGGGGTTCACCCCTCCACTTT | CASSSVGTGGSPLHF
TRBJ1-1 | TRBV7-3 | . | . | TGTGCCAGCAGCTTAACCCCCAGCACTGAAGCTTTCTTT | CASSLTPSTEAFF
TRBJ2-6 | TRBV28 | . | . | TGTGCCAGCGCCAGGGTCTCTGGGGCCAACGTCCTGACTTTC | CASARVSGANVLTF
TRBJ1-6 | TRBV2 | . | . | TGTGCCATCAACATTAGGTCCTATAATGCACCCCTCCACTTT | CAINIRSYNAPLHF
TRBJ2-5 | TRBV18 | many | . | TGTGCCAGCTCACCAGGGAATAGGCAAGAGACCCAGTACTTC | CASSPGNRQETQYF
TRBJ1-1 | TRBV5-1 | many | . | TGCGCCAGCAGCTTGGGGCCAGCCCCTCCGAACACTGAAGCTTTCTTT | CASSLGPAPPNTEAFF
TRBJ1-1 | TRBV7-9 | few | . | TGTGCCAGCAGCTTAGGGGCATCCAACACTGAAGCTTTCTTT | CASSLGASNTEAFF
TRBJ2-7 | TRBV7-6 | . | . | TGTGCCAGCAGCCCCCGAGGAAAGAGCTCCTACGAGCAGTACTTC | CASSPRGKSSYEQYF
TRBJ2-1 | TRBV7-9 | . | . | TGTGCCAGCAGCCTCCAACGGGGGGCAGTATGGCACAATGAGCAGTTCTTC | CASSLQRGAVWHNEQFF
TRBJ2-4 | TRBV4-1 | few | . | TGCGCCAGCAGCTTACCGGGACTCAAAAACATTCAGTACTTC | CASSLPGLKNIQYF
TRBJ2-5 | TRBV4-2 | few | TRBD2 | TGTGCCAGCAGCCAAGATTGGGCGGGGGGGCTTAGTAAGACCCAGTACTTC | CASSQDWAGGLSKTQYF
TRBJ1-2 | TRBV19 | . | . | TGTGCCAGTAGTATAAAGGCCACCTATGGCTACACCTTC | CASSIKATYGYTF
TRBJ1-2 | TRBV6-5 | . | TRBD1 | TGTGCCAGCAGTTACTCAGCTGCAGGGGGCTTTGGCTACACCTTC | CASSYSAAGGFGYTF
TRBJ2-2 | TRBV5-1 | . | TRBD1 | TGCGCCAGCAGCTTGCGGGACAGGGAGGTCGGGGAGCTGTTTTTT | CASSLRDREVGELFF
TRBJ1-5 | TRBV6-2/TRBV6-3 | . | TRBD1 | TGTGCCAGCAGTTACATCCTCGGGTCAGGGGGTGTTCAGCCCCAGCATTTT | CASSYILGSGGVQPQHF
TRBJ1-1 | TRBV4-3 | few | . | TGCGCCAGCAGCCAAGTTGTTAATGTGAACACTGAAGCTTTCTTT | CASSQVVNVNTEAFF
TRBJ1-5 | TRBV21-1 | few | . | TGTGCCAGCAGCAAAAAGAGTCGCGGGAATCAGCCCCAGCATTTT | CASSKKSRGNQPQHF
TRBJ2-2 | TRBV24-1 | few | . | TGTGCCACCAGTGATTCCCAGGGGAAAAACGCCGGGGAGCTGTTTTTT | CATSDSQGKNAGELFF
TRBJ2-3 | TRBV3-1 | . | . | TGTGCCAGCAGCCCATCGACAGCCACAGATACGCAGTATTTT | CASSPSTATDTQYF
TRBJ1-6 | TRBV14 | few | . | TGTGCCAGCAGCCAAGCGAATGGAGTTTCACCCCTCCACTTT | CASSQANGVSPLHF
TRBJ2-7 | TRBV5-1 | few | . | TGCGCCAGCAGCCTTGGGACGGCCATCTACGAGCAGTACTTC | CASSLGTAIYEQYF
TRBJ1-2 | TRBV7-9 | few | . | TGTGCCAGCAGCTTAAAGCCGCGGCCGGACTATGGCTACACCTTC | CASSLKPRPDYGYTF
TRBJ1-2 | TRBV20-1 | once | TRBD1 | TGCAGTGCTAAGGGACAGAACTATGGCTACACCTTC | CSAKGQNYGYTF
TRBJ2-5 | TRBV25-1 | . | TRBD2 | TGTGCCGCCGGGGGGGGACTAGCGGGGGGTCAAGAGACCCAGTACTTC | CAAGGGLAGGQETQYF
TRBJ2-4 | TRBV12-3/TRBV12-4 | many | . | TGTGCCAGCAGCGAGCAAGACAAAAACATTCAGTACTTC | CASSEQDKNIQYF
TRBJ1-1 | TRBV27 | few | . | TGTGCCAGCAGTTTACGGTCCAACACTGAAGCTTTCTTT | CASSLRSNTEAFF
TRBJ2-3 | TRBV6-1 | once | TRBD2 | TGTGCCAGCAGGACCGGACTAGCGGCTTCTAGCACAGATACGCAGTATTTT | CASRTGLAASSTDTQYF
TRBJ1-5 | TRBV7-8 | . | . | TGTGCCAGCAGTGCATCGGTGCGGGTATTAAGCAATCAGCCCCAGCATTTT | CASSASVRVLSNQPQHF
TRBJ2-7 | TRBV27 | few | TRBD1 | TGTGCCAGCACCTATTCGGGGACAGGGGGTTACGAGCAGTACTTC | CASTYSGTGGYEQYF
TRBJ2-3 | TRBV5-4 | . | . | TGTGCCAGCAGCGTAGAGGTGGAGGGTACGCAGTATTTT | CASSVEVEGTQYF
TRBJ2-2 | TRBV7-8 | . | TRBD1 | TGTGCCAGCAGCTTAGCCGGGACAGGGGACACCGGGGAGCTGTTTTTT | CASSLAGTGDTGELFF
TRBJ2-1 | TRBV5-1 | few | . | TGCGCCAGCAGCCGGAATCGGGACCCTAGCTACAATGAGCAGTTCTTC | CASSRNRDPSYNEQFF
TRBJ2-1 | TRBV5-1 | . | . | TGCGCCAGCAGCTCCCATCGGGCAGGGAGGAATGAGCAGTTCTTC | CASSSHRAGRNEQFF
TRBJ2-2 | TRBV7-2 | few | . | TGTGCCAGCAGCCCCTCCCAGTATAGGGGCACCGGGGAGCTGTTTTTT | CASSPSQYRGTGELFF
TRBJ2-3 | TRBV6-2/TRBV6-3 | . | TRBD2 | TGTGCCAGCAGCCAGGCGGGGGTAGCGGGGGCCGGTACGCAGTATTTT | CASSQAGVAGAGTQYF
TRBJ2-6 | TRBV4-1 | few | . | TGCGCCAGCAGCCAACTCGGGGGCTCTGGGGCCAACGTCCTGACTTTC | CASSQLGGSGANVLTF
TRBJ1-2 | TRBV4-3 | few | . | TGCGCCAGCAGCCAAGGGGGCAGGGCCGGTGGCTACACCTTC | CASSQGGRAGGYTF
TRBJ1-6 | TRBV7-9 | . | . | TGTGCCAGCAGCTTTTTGGATAATTCACCCCTCCACTTT | CASSFLDNSPLHF
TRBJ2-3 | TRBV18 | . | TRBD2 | TGTGCCAGCTCAACTCTTACTAGCGGAAACACAGATACGCAGTATTTT | CASSTLTSGNTDTQYF
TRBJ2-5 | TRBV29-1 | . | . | TGCAGCGTTGAATTTGCGGGGAACCAAGAGACCCAGTACTTC | CSVEFAGNQETQYF
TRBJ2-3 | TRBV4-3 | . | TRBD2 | TGCGCCAGCAGCCAAAAGGCTAGCGGGGGGCCAGATACGCAGTATTTT | CASSQKASGGPDTQYF
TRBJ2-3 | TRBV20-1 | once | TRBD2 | TGCAGTGCTCCCGGGACTAGCCTTGATACGCAGTATTTT | CSAPGTSLDTQYF
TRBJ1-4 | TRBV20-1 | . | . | TGCAGTGCCTCAACACTAACACCCGAGGGAAAACTGTTTTTT | CSASTLTPEGKLFF